This entry describes one T cell receptor (beta chain). Its target is not known. The CDR3 is 15 residues long. These data are taken from a study of graft-versus-host responses after intestinal transplantation. Study details: In this cohort, recipients had multivisceral, liver-intestinal, or isolated intestinal transplants. All recipients were given anti-thymocyte globulin induction, and tacrolimus and steroids were then administered for 2 to 3 years. Study-level points and caveats: Circulating GvH clones peaking coincided with falling HvG clones soon after transplant.

The data were produced by immunoSEQ multiplex PCR, yet TCRdb's version contains in-frame clones alone and is incomplete. Of around 26,000 clones detected, 94% appear once; the ten largest clones hold approximately 0.5%. The chain carries TRBV21-1 and TRBJ1-3. TRBV21-1 is assigned pseudogene status. The input for sequencing was PBMCs, taken 156 days after intestinal transplant. This receptor was taken from a human patient who received an intestinal transplant, so some T cells may come from the graft donor. CDR3 sequence: CAPEGQVRRGNTIYF. Written as DNA, the CDR3 is TGTGCCCCCGAGGGGCAGGTTCGAAGGGGAAACACCATATATTTT.